These 16 T cell receptor beta chains share one sample of origin, sequenced in a study of T cell repertoires in cytomegalovirus infection. MiXCR was run by TCRdb on the reads, yielding one entry per CDR3 protein. Here the sample spans approximately 500,000 distinct CDR3 sequences, about a quarter being singletons. The sample was PBMCs. The receptors derive from a human donor in good health (CMV status not recorded). Some clones in this sample may be carry-over from other donors' samples.

Regarding this clonotype: This may stem from a read error, because a much larger clone lies one nucleotide away. This chain connects TRBV4-3 to TRBJ2-2, with 8 bases matching TRBD2. This CDR3 has 17 residues. The germline gives CDR1 LGHNA, CDR2 YSLEER. CDR3 sequence reads: CASSQSAGGVDTGERFF. The CDR3 DNA sequence: TGCGCCAGCAGCCAATCGGCGGGAGGTGTCGACACCGGGGAGCGGTTTTTT.

This clonotype was found many times. The rearrangement joins TRBV7-2 to TRBJ1-5; 7 nucleotides match TRBD1. This CDR3 spans 15 amino acids. Trimming took 2 bases from V and 5 from J; bases not matched to a gene: 6. The germline V gene has CDR1 SGHTA and CDR2 FQGNSA. The CDR3 protein is CASSLRGQRDQPQHF. The CDR3 DNA reads as TGTGCCAGCAGCTTACGGGGACAGAGAGATCAGCCCCAGCATTTT.

The chain carries TRBV29-1 and TRBJ2-2; tentative D call: TRBD1 (6 bases). V was shortened by 4 bases and J by 0 bases, with 6 bases between the two germline ends. Germline loops: CDR1 SQVTM, CDR2 ANQGSEA. The CDR3 runs to 13 residues. In DNA form, the CDR3 reads TGCAGCGTTGGGACAGCGAACACCGGGGAGCTGTTTTTT. Its translation is CSVGTANTGELFF.

A few counts support this clonotype. The rearrangement links TRBV20-1 to TRBJ2-1; possible D gene TRBD2, 6 bases. The germline V gene encodes CDR1 DFQATT and CDR2 SNEGSKA (reference sequence). There are 13 residues in the CDR3. CDR3 amino acids: CRAGGSSSNEQFF. The CDR3 DNA is TGCAGAGCGGGTGGGTCTAGCTCCAATGAGCAGTTCTTC.

In this sample, this clonotype turned up a few times. The chain carries TRBV4-3 and TRBJ2-1; D might be TRBD2 (5 bases). Germline V gives CDR1 LGHNA, CDR2 YSLEER. The ends were cut back, 0 bases at V and 8 bases at J, with 17 bases in the middle. The CDR3 is 16 amino acids. CDR3 residues: CASSQDGGGSLDEQFF. In DNA, the CDR3 is TGCGCCAGCAGCCAAGATGGTGGAGGTTCGTTAGATGAGCAGTTCTTC.

This chain connects TRBV7-2 to TRBJ2-5; D perhaps matches TRBD2 (5 bases). Germline CDR1 and CDR2: SGHTA and FQGNSA. CDR3 length equals 13 residues. Trimming shortened V by 5 bases and J by 5 bases, and 12 bases separated the two germline ends. Written as DNA, the CDR3 is TGTGCCAGCAGCCCGGGAATTTGGGAGACCCAGTACTTC. Its protein product is CASSPGIWETQYF.

CDR3 DNA: TGTGCTAGTGGTTTGGTAAGGTGGCTGAGACTCCTCCAAGAGACCCAGTACTTC. It yields the protein CASGLVRWLRLLQETQYF. V usage is TRBV12-5 and J usage is TRBJ2-5; D not resolved. Germline CDR1 is LGHNT and CDR2 is FRNRAP. CDR3 size: 18 residues. The V gene lost 0 bases and the J gene lost 1 base, with 18 bases spanning the gap.

This clonotype was seen many times. This chain links TRBV7-3 with TRBJ2-3; 7 bases are a match to TRBD1. Losses at the gene ends were 4 bases for V and 4 bases for J; bases not matched to a gene: 5. The CDR3 spans 14 residues. The germline gives CDR1 SGHTA, CDR2 FQGTGA. The CDR3 spells CASSSQGQADTQYF. CDR3 DNA: TGTGCCAGCAGCTCACAGGGGCAGGCAGATACGCAGTATTTT.

The V and J genes are TRBV20-1 and TRBJ2-1, with D possibly TRBD2 on 6 matching bases. Trimming left V 1 base short and J 7 bases short, with 14 bases between. The germline V gene encodes CDR1 DFQATT and CDR2 SNEGSKA (reference sequence). This CDR3 is 14 amino acids long. As DNA, the CDR3 is TGCAGTGCTAGAGTGGCGGGAACGGGGAATGAGCAGTTCTTC. The encoded protein is CSARVAGTGNEQFF.

The V call is TRBV24-1, the J call TRBJ1-3; no reliable D call. The CDR3 runs to 13 residues. Germline loops: CDR1 KGHDR, CDR2 SFDVKD. Trimming stripped 6 bases from V and 2 bases from J, with 7 bases between. The DNA for the CDR3 is TGTGCCACCAGTAAGGATGCTGGAAACACCATATATTTT. This translates into CATSKDAGNTIYF.

This clonotype has only a few counts. The gene calls are TRBV11-2 and TRBJ1-1; D is unresolved. This CDR3 is built from 13 residues. Germline V CDR1 and CDR2: SGHAT, FQNNGV. Trimming removed 0 bases at V and 8 bases at J, with 10 bases between. CDR3 in DNA: TGTGCCAGCAGCTTAGATGAAGGACTGGAAGCTTTCTTT. Protein product: CASSLDEGLEAFF. Full variable domain (remainder filled in from reference TRBV11-2 and TRBJ1-1): EAGVAQSPRYKIIEKRQSVAFWCNPISGHATLYWYQQILGQGPKLLIQFQNNGVVDDSQLPKDRFSAERLKGVDSTLKIQPAKLEDSAVYLCASSLDEGLEAFFGQGTRLTVV.

The chain recombines TRBV5-5 with TRBJ2-5, with 9 bases aligning to TRBD1. The CDR3 sequence is 14 residues long. Germline trimming cut 4 bases from V and 4 bases from J; bases unmatched to any gene: 5. Looked up from germline, CDR1 is SGHKS and CDR2 is YYEKEE (reference sequence). CDR3 sequence: CASSGGTGTETQYF. The DNA for the CDR3 is TGTGCCAGCAGCGGTGGGACAGGGACAGAGACCCAGTACTTC.

This clonotype turned up a few times. The gene calls are TRBV7-9 and TRBJ1-2; TRBD1 aligns across 7 bases. J lost 3 bases, V lost 5 bases, and 6 bases had no gene match. This CDR3 is built from 14 residues. Germline V CDR1 and CDR2: SEHNR, FQNEAQ (reference sequence). The CDR3 DNA is TGTGCCAGCAGCAAAGGGGGCGCAGACTATGGCTACACCTTC. This gives the protein CASSKGGADYGYTF.

The chain recombines TRBV11-3 with TRBJ2-1; D is undetermined. CDR3 size: 19 residues. Germline values: CDR1 SGHNT, CDR2 YENEEA. V gave up 4 bases and J gave up 9 bases, with 31 bases separating them. As DNA, the CDR3 is TGTGCCAGCAGCTCGAACCGTAATAACCGGGCCCCCCGGAGAGGTGAGCAGTTCTTC. This translates into CASSSNRNNRAPRRGEQFF.

Here the CDR3 reads CSATFAGGPDEQFF. CDR3 sequence (DNA): TGCAGTGCTACCTTTGCGGGAGGGCCCGATGAGCAGTTCTTC. V gene TRBV20-1 combines with J gene TRBJ2-1, with 9 bases fitting TRBD2. This CDR3 comprises 14 residues. From germline, CDR1 is DFQATT and CDR2 SNEGSKA (reference sequence). The ends lost 4 bases at V and 8 bases at J; junction bases unmatched: 9.

This clonotype was seen a handful of times. The chain recombines TRBV19 with TRBJ1-5, with D tentatively TRBD1 (6 bases). Germline CDR1 reads LNHDA; CDR2 reads SQIVND (reference sequence). V shed 6 bases and J shed 0 bases, with 15 bases lying between them. This CDR3 region has 16 residues. CDR3 nucleotides: TGTGCCAGTAGATTGGTAGGGGGAATTAGCAATCAGCCCCAGCATTTT. Translating it yields CASRLVGGISNQPQHF.